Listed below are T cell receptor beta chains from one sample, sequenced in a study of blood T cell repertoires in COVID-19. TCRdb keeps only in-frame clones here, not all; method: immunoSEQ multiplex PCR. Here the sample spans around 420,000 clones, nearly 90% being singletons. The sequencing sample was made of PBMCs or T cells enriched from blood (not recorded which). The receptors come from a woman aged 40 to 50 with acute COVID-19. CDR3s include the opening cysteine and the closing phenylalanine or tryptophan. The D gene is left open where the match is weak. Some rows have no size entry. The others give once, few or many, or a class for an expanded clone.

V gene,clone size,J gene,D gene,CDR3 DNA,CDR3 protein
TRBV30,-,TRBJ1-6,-,TGTGCCTGGCGAAGGACAGAAAGTAATTCACCCCTCCACTTT,CAWRRTESNSPLHF
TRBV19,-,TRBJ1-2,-,TGTGCCAGTAGTATACAGGGTCTAGGCTACACCTTC,CASSIQGLGYTF
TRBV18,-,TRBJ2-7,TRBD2,TGTGCCAGCTCACCATATTCTTCGTCCGGGGGGATTACCTACGAGCAGTACTTC,CASSPYSSSGGITYEQYF
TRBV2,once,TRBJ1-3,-,TGTGCCAGCAGTGTTCGGGGAACCTCTGGAAACACCATATATTTT,CASSVRGTSGNTIYF
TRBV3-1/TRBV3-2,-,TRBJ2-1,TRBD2,TGTGCCAGCAGCCAAGATGGCACTAGCGGGGGGGATGAGCAGTTCTTC,CASSQDGTSGGDEQFF
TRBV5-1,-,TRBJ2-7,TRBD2,TGCGCCAGCAGCTTGGAGGGACTAGTGTTACAGGGTGCCTACGAGCAGTACTTC,CASSLEGLVLQGAYEQYF
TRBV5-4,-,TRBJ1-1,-,TGTGCCAGCAGGGGGGGTGGAGGGAACACTGAAGCTTTCTTT,CASRGGGGNTEAFF
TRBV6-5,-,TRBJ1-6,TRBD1,TGTGCCAGCAGTTACCGAGGACAGGGGGAATCCTCACCCCTCCACTTT,CASSYRGQGESSPLHF
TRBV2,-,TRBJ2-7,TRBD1,TGTGCCAGCAGGATAGCTGGACAGGGGATGCACGAGCAGTACTTC,CASRIAGQGMHEQYF
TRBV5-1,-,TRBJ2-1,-,TGCGCCAGCAGCTTTGCGGGTATCTCCTACAATGAGCAGTTCTTC,CASSFAGISYNEQFF
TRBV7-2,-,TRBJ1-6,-,TGTGCCAGCAGCTTACTTGGCCGGGGAAATAATTCACCCCTCCACTTT,CASSLLGRGNNSPLHF
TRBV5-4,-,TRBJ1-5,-,TGTGCCAGCAGCTTGACCCCGGGAAGCAATCAGCCCCAGCATTTT,CASSLTPGSNQPQHF
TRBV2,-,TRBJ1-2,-,TGTGCCAGCAGTGAAAAATACCGGGGATTGGTGGGTGGCTACACCTTC,CASSEKYRGLVGGYTF
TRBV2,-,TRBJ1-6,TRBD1,TGTGCCAGCGCTGTCAGGACAGGGACTACACCCCTCCACTTT,CASAVRTGTTPLHF
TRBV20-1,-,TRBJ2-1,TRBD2,TGCAGTGCCGGGGACTACTTAGAGCAGTTCTTC,CSAGDYLEQFF
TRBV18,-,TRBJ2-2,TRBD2,TGTGCCAGCTCTCCTCGACTAGCGGGAAATCCTACCGGGGAGCTGTTTTTT,CASSPRLAGNPTGELFF
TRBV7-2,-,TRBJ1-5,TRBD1,TGTGCCAGCAGCCTAGGACAGGGTCTGAATCAGCCCCAGCATTTT,CASSLGQGLNQPQHF
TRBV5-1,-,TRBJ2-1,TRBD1,TGCGCCAGCTCCGGACAGGGGGCAAGGGGGAATGAGCAGTTCTTC,CASSGQGARGNEQFF
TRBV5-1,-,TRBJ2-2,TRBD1,TGCGCCAGCAGCGACAGGGACACCGGGGAGCTGTTTTTT,CASSDRDTGELFF
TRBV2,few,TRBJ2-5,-,TGTGCCAGCAGTGAAGCGAGGGTCGAGAAAGAGACCCAGTACTTC,CASSEARVEKETQYF
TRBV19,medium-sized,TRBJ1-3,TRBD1,TGTGCCAGTAGTAAACCCAGTACAGGGGTTGTATTCGGAAACACCATATATTTT,CASSKPSTGVVFGNTIYF
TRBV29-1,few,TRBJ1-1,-,TGCAGCGTTGACCGGTACCTCAACACTGAAGCTTTCTTT,CSVDRYLNTEAFF
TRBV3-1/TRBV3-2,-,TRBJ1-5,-,TGTGCCAGCAGCCAAGGCAGGGCCAGCAATCAGCCCCAGCATTTT,CASSQGRASNQPQHF
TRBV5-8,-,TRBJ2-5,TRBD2,TGTGCCAGCCCCGGGGGGGCCGGGGAGACCCAGTACTTC,CASPGGAGETQYF
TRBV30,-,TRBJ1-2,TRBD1,TGTGCCTGGAGGGACAGGGGAGGCGGCTACACCTTC,CAWRDRGGGYTF
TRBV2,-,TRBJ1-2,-,TGTGCCAGCAGTCCTAAAATGGGGCGGGGCTACACCTTC,CASSPKMGRGYTF
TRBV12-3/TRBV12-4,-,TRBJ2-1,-,TGTGCCAGCATATCCGGGGGCTACAATGAGCAGTTCTTC,CASISGGYNEQFF
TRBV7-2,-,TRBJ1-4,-,TGTGCCAGCAGCTTACTCCGGCGACGGGCTAATGAAAAACTGTTTTTT,CASSLLRRRANEKLFF
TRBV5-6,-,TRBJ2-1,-,TGTGCCAGCAGCTTCCCCGGTCCTTCCTCCTACAATGAGCAGTTCTTC,CASSFPGPSSYNEQFF
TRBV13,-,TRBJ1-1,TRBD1,TGTGCCAGCAGCTTAGGACAGGGGGCCATGAACACTGAAGCTTTCTTT,CASSLGQGAMNTEAFF
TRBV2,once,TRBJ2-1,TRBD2,TGTGCCATCCCAAATGATAGCGGGGGGGATTACAATGAGCAGTTCTTC,CAIPNDSGGDYNEQFF
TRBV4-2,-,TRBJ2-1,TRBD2,TGTGCCAGCAGCCAACTTACTAGCGTCGGCCCCAATGAGCAGTTCTTC,CASSQLTSVGPNEQFF
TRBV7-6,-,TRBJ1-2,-,TGTGCCAGCAGCCCTCGGGGAGTGTATGGCTACACCTTC,CASSPRGVYGYTF
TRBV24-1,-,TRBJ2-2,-,TGTGCCACCAGTGATCCCGGGACACAGAACACCGGGGAGCTGTTTTTT,CATSDPGTQNTGELFF
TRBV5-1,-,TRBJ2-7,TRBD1,TGCGCCAGCAGCTGGGACAGGGGAAACTACGAGCAGTACTTC,CASSWDRGNYEQYF
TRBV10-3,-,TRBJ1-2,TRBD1,TGTGCCATCAGGATCTCGGAGGGACAGGGGGCGTTGATTGAATCTAACTATGGCTACACCTTC,CAIRISEGQGALIESNYGYTF
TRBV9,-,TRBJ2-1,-,TGTGCCAGCAGCGTGGGAGGAGGCTCCTACAATGAGCAGTTCTTC,CASSVGGGSYNEQFF
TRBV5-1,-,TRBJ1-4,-,TGCGCCAGCAGCTTGACGGGTTCCGGAGAAAAACTGTTTTTT,CASSLTGSGEKLFF
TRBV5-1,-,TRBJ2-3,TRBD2,TGCGCCAGCAGCTTGGTAATAGCGGGGGCCACAGATACGCAGTATTTT,CASSLVIAGATDTQYF
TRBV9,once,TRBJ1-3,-,TGTGCCAGCAGCGTAGGCCCCTCGGACAGCTCTGGAAACACCATATATTTT,CASSVGPSDSSGNTIYF
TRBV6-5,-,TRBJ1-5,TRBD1,TGTGCCAGCCTAAAAACAGGGGGCGATCAGCCCCAGCATTTT,CASLKTGGDQPQHF
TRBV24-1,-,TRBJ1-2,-,TGTGCCACCGAGGGGAGGGGGTATGGCTACACCTTC,CATEGRGYGYTF
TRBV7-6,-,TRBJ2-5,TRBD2,TGTGCCAGCAGCTTAAACGCGGGGGAAATCCAAGAGACCCAGTACTTC,CASSLNAGEIQETQYF
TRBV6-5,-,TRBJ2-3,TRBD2,TGTGCCAGCAGTTACTCGAGAGCGGGGGACGATACGCAGTATTTT,CASSYSRAGDDTQYF
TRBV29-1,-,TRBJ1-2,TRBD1,TGCAGCGTTTCGGGACAGGGAAACGTTGGCTACACCTTC,CSVSGQGNVGYTF
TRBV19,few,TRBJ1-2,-,TGTGCCAGTAGTATAGGCGGCGATGGCTACACCTTC,CASSIGGDGYTF